The rows below give T cell receptor beta chains drawn from one sample of a study of CD8 T cells in Susac syndrome. TCRdb reprocessed the immunoSEQ multiplex PCR reads with MiXCR, giving one entry per CDR3 protein. The table has approximately 70,000 distinct CDR3 sequences, about 94% seen once. The material sequenced was CD8+ T cells from PBMCs. The receptors derive from a human donor with multiple sclerosis. The CDR3 runs from the conserved cysteine through the conserved F or W. The order of the fields is V gene, J gene, D gene, CDR3 protein. The D gene is left open where the match is weak.

v_gene: TRBV29-1
j_gene: TRBJ1-6
d_gene: .
CDR3aa: CSGGHSREEDSPLHF

v_gene: TRBV29-1
j_gene: TRBJ1-2
d_gene: .
CDR3aa: CSVEDLWQGNYGYTF

v_gene: TRBV27
j_gene: TRBJ2-3
d_gene: TRBD2
CDR3aa: CASSLSGGTGDTQYF

v_gene: TRBV27
j_gene: TRBJ2-1
d_gene: .
CDR3aa: CASSPPGASESNEQFF

v_gene: TRBV4-1
j_gene: TRBJ2-1
d_gene: .
CDR3aa: CASSQDLADEQFF

v_gene: TRBV20-1
j_gene: TRBJ1-1
d_gene: .
CDR3aa: CSARDSGGPEAFF

v_gene: TRBV12-3/TRBV12-4
j_gene: TRBJ2-7
d_gene: TRBD1
CDR3aa: CASSSSGTGHGQYF

v_gene: TRBV12-3/TRBV12-4
j_gene: TRBJ1-1
d_gene: .
CDR3aa: CASSPAMNTEAFF

v_gene: TRBV5-4
j_gene: TRBJ1-2
d_gene: TRBD1
CDR3aa: CASRYVGTGDRGYTF

v_gene: TRBV27
j_gene: TRBJ2-7
d_gene: .
CDR3aa: CASTPGEGASVDEQYF

v_gene: TRBV13
j_gene: TRBJ2-1
d_gene: .
CDR3aa: CASREGLRNEQFF

v_gene: TRBV30
j_gene: TRBJ2-1
d_gene: .
CDR3aa: CAWSVLVRNEQFF

v_gene: TRBV3-1
j_gene: TRBJ1-2
d_gene: .
CDR3aa: CASSLFPRDYNYGYTF

v_gene: TRBV5-1
j_gene: TRBJ2-1
d_gene: .
CDR3aa: CASSLRSGQGYREPFF

v_gene: TRBV20-1
j_gene: TRBJ2-7
d_gene: .
CDR3aa: CSAPGDFYEQYF

v_gene: TRBV20-1
j_gene: TRBJ1-1
d_gene: .
CDR3aa: CSAKDTVNTEAFF

v_gene: TRBV6-5
j_gene: TRBJ2-5
d_gene: .
CDR3aa: CASSYRGAETQYF

v_gene: TRBV21-1
j_gene: TRBJ1-5
d_gene: .
CDR3aa: CASSIVTGKGQPQHF

v_gene: TRBV24-1
j_gene: TRBJ2-1
d_gene: .
CDR3aa: CATSDLSDNNEQFF

v_gene: TRBV7-9
j_gene: TRBJ2-7
d_gene: TRBD2
CDR3aa: CASSLGAGESYEQYF

v_gene: TRBV29-1
j_gene: TRBJ2-3
d_gene: .
CDR3aa: CSVVLATQSTDTQYF

v_gene: TRBV28
j_gene: TRBJ2-7
d_gene: .
CDR3aa: CASSEGPYEQYF

v_gene: TRBV11-3
j_gene: TRBJ2-3
d_gene: TRBD2
CDR3aa: CASSSSRTSGSTDTQYF

v_gene: TRBV5-1
j_gene: TRBJ2-7
d_gene: .
CDR3aa: CASQGQSSYEQYF

v_gene: TRBV4-2
j_gene: TRBJ2-1
d_gene: TRBD1
CDR3aa: CASSQVGRGPESSYNEQFF

v_gene: TRBV12-3/TRBV12-4
j_gene: TRBJ1-5
d_gene: .
CDR3aa: CASSAWGGAEPQHF

v_gene: TRBV3-1
j_gene: TRBJ2-3
d_gene: TRBD2
CDR3aa: CASSPEAGGLTDTQYF

v_gene: TRBV28
j_gene: TRBJ2-2
d_gene: .
CDR3aa: CASSFFVGELFF

v_gene: TRBV4-2
j_gene: TRBJ2-7
d_gene: TRBD2
CDR3aa: CASSQETSGGAYEQYF

v_gene: TRBV6-5
j_gene: TRBJ2-5
d_gene: .
CDR3aa: CASSYSLGAGTQYF

v_gene: TRBV15
j_gene: TRBJ2-2
d_gene: TRBD1
CDR3aa: CATSVDRGETGELFF

v_gene: TRBV12-3/TRBV12-4
j_gene: TRBJ1-5
d_gene: TRBD1
CDR3aa: CASSPGTGGNQPQHF

v_gene: TRBV13
j_gene: TRBJ2-7
d_gene: .
CDR3aa: CASSSGLNSEQYF

v_gene: TRBV20-1
j_gene: TRBJ2-3
d_gene: TRBD2
CDR3aa: CSARDSLLAGATDTQYF

v_gene: TRBV20-1
j_gene: TRBJ2-1
d_gene: TRBD2
CDR3aa: CSASIPSGYNEQFF

v_gene: TRBV5-1
j_gene: TRBJ1-2
d_gene: .
CDR3aa: CASSGGEFGYTF

v_gene: TRBV7-2
j_gene: TRBJ2-5
d_gene: .
CDR3aa: CASSVDMVWETQYF